A single sample gave rise to the 13 T cell receptor beta chains below, sequenced in a study of control samples from healthy donors and cancer patients. Only in-frame clones appear in the TCRdb table, and some are missing; sequencing was by immunoSEQ multiplex PCR. The data hold around 70,000 clones, with roughly nine tenths observed a single time. Sample: PBMCs. These receptors came from a woman between 50 and 59 years old with colorectal cancer.

The chain is built from TRBV15 and TRBJ2-3; D remains unclear. The V gene lost 4 bases and the J gene lost 3 bases, with 8 bases spanning the gap. Germline V gene lookup returns CDR1 LNHNV and CDR2 YYDKDF (reference sequence). There are 13 residues in the CDR3. CDR3 DNA: TGTGCCACCAGCACCCGACCGACAGATACGCAGTATTTT. Protein sequence: CATSTRPTDTQYF.

CDR3 region: CASSQDRGDYGYTF. CDR3 bases: TGTGCCAGCAGCCAAGACCGTGGGGACTATGGCTACACCTTC. The chain has TRBV14 and TRBJ1-2; D is unclear. The germline V gene has CDR1 SGHDN and CDR2 FVKESK. V lost 0 bases and J lost 3, with 8 bases in between. The CDR3 totals 14 residues.

V is TRBV18 and J is TRBJ2-3; the match to TRBD2 covers 8 bases. From germline, CDR1 is KGHSH and CDR2 LQKENI. CDR3 length: 16 residues. The V segment lost 5 bases and the J segment 1 base; nucleotides outside the gene matches: 8. The chain's CDR3 is CASSSESGGGTDTQYF. As DNA, the CDR3 is TGTGCCAGCTCAAGCGAAAGCGGGGGCGGCACAGATACGCAGTATTTT.

The V and J genes are TRBV6-5 and TRBJ1-6; D may be TRBD1 (5 bases). From germline, CDR1 is MNHEY and CDR2 SVGAGI. Trimming stripped 0 bases from V and 9 bases from J, with 12 bases between. The CDR3 sequence is 15 residues long. The CDR3 sequence: CASSYSSKGSSPLHF. In nucleotides, the CDR3 is TGTGCCAGCAGTTACTCGAGTAAGGGGAGTTCACCCCTCCACTTT.

This clone was found once. V is TRBV6-1 and J is TRBJ2-6, with TRBD1 identical over 8 bases. CDR1 and CDR2 (germline): MNHNS, SASEGT. This CDR3 is 17 amino acids long. V was clipped by 3 bases and J by 2 bases; unmatched bases: 6. CDR3 loop: CASSEIEQGAGANVLTF. Written as DNA, the CDR3 is TGTGCCAGCAGTGAGATAGAACAGGGGGCTGGGGCCAACGTCCTGACTTTC.

With regard to this clone: Its ends do not fully match the called genes, so a read error is possible. V gene TRBV7-9 combines with J gene TRBJ2-4; 7 bases are a match to TRBD1. Germline-derived CDR1 and CDR2 are SEHNR and FQNEAQ (reference sequence). CDR3 size: 15 residues. The CDR3, as DNA: TGTGCCAGCAGCTACCCTCAGACAGGGAAAAGCATTCAGTACTTC. Translation gives CASSYPQTGKSIQYF.

The chain links TRBV30 to TRBJ1-5; D uncertain. Trimming left V 0 bases short and J 0 bases short, with 3 bases between. CDR3 length: 13 residues. Germline V gene data show CDR1 as GTSNPN and CDR2 as SVGIG (reference sequence). This CDR3 is CAWSVSSNQPQHF. For the CDR3, the DNA is TGTGCCTGGAGTGTAAGTAGCAATCAGCCCCAGCATTTT.

This sequence joins TRBV7-3 and TRBJ2-2; the match to TRBD2 covers 8 bases. Losses at the gene ends were 4 bases for V and 4 bases for J; bases not matched to a gene: 11. The CDR3 has 17 residues. CDR1 is SGHTA, CDR2 FQGTGA, per germline. DNA of the CDR3: TGTGCCAGCAGCTCCCCCGGGCTAGCGGGCGGCACCGGGGAGCTGTTTTTT. It codes for CASSSPGLAGGTGELFF.

This clone has a single count. The V and J genes are TRBV28 and TRBJ2-7; the match to TRBD2 covers 7 bases. Germline V gene lookup returns CDR1 MDHEN and CDR2 SYDVKM. J gave up 3 bases and V 9 bases, and 11 bases lay outside the gene matches. The CDR3 is 14 residues long. CDR3 loop: CASSGGDYNYEQYV. DNA of the CDR3: TGTGCCAGTTCCGGCGGGGACTACAACTACGAGCAGTACGTC.

The CDR3 bases are TGCAGCGTTCGGGTGAGACGAGTGAACACCGGGGAGCTGTTTTTT. It translates to CSVRVRRVNTGELFF. V usage is TRBV29-1 and J usage is TRBJ2-2; D not certain. The V gene lost 5 bases and the J gene lost 1 base, with 14 bases spanning the gap. This CDR3 is 15 amino acids long. Germline V gene lookup returns CDR1 SQVTM and CDR2 ANQGSEA.

The chain has TRBV7-9 and TRBJ2-2, with D unresolved. CDR3 length equals 14 residues. V was pared by 3 bases and J by 6 bases, with 11 bases between. The germline gives CDR1 SEHNR, CDR2 FQNEAQ (reference sequence). This chain's CDR3 is CASSLGGRPGELFF. CDR3 DNA sequence: TGTGCCAGCAGCTTGGGCGGTCGGCCCGGGGAGCTGTTTTTT.

DNA of the CDR3: TGTGCCAGCTCACCACAGACAGCTGAAGCTTTCTTT. Translation: CASSPQTAEAFF. The chain links TRBV18 to TRBJ1-1, with a possible D match to TRBD1 (5 bases). The CDR3 has 12 residues. CDR1 is KGHSH and CDR2 is LQKENI in the germline V gene. V gave up 1 base and J gave up 6 bases, with 6 bases separating them.

V and J are TRBV3-1 (or the pseudogene TRBV3-2) and TRBJ1-6; D gene unclear. The CDR3 runs 13 residues. CDR1 and CDR2 from the germline V gene are LGHDT and YNNKEL (reference sequence). The germline V and J ends were trimmed by 1 base and 7 bases, with 5 bases remaining between them. The CDR3 nucleotides are TGTGCCAGCAGCCAAGGCCTCAATTCACCCCTCCACTTT. Protein: CASSQGLNSPLHF.